This entry concerns a single TCR beta chain. Its target is not known. These data come from a study of cytotoxic CD8 clonotypes in ibrutinib-treated CLL. Study as a whole: Response samples were taken after a median of about 11 months on treatment, range 6 to 36.

Clones were read by immunoSEQ multiplex PCR, and TCRdb kept only the in-frame ones, dropping some. The sample contains hundreds of thousands of clones, 70% to 80% of which appear only once. Genomic DNA in an amount of approximately 2 micrograms was extracted from cryopreserved PBMCs and used for the preparation of TCR beta libraries. Regarding the study as a whole: Higher clonality was seen at ibrutinib response and a return toward baseline at progression.

Germline values: CDR1 MNHEY, CDR2 SMNVEV (reference sequence). V was shortened by 6 bases and J by 1 base, with 22 bases between the two germline ends. This CDR3 spans 19 amino acids. The clonotype was recovered from a human donor with chronic lymphocytic leukemia. The chain is built from TRBV27 and TRBJ2-6; D is perhaps TRBD1 (5 bases). Source: PBMCs, taken before ibrutinib treatment. Here the CDR3 DNA reads TGTGCCAGCAGCCATCCGAGCCAGGGCATACGATCTGGGGCCAACGTCCTGACTTTC. This sequence encodes CASSHPSQGIRSGANVLTF.